One sample yielded the 10 T cell receptor beta chains listed below, sequenced in a study. Clones were sequenced by immunoSEQ multiplex PCR, and TCRdb holds only the in-frame ones, with some missing. The sample lists around 50,000 clones, just over 90% occurring once. The sample taken for sequencing was PBMCs. These receptors were obtained from a man aged 40-49 years with rheumatoid arthritis.

This sequence joins TRBV27 and TRBJ2-1, with 7 bases that match TRBD1. The CDR3 loop spans 15 amino acids. Per the germline V gene, CDR1 is MNHEY and CDR2 is SMNVEV (reference sequence). V was clipped by 4 bases and J by 9 bases; unmatched bases: 12. CDR3 in amino acids: CASSYLTGAVSEQFF. CDR3 DNA: TGTGCCAGCAGTTATTTAACAGGGGCCGTTTCTGAGCAGTTCTTC.

The chain employs TRBV19 and TRBJ1-5; no clear D gene. CDR1 is LNHDA, CDR2 SQIVND, per germline (reference sequence). The CDR3 is made up of 14 amino acids. V was cut by 5 bases and J by 0 bases, with 8 bases left in between. The CDR3 DNA reads TGTGCCAGTAGTCCCTCCAATAGCAATCAGCCCCAGCATTTT. Its translation: CASSPSNSNQPQHF.

This sequence joins TRBV24-1 and TRBJ2-1, with TRBD1 matching 11 bases. CDR1 is KGHDR, CDR2 SFDVKD, per germline. This CDR3 comprises 15 residues. V was clipped by 3 bases and J by 6 bases; unmatched bases: 3. In nucleotides, the CDR3 is TGTGCCACCAGTGATATGGGACAGGGGGTCAATGAGCAGTTCTTC. This encodes CATSDMGQGVNEQFF.

CDR3 sequence: CASSMRQGRGDEQFF. CDR3 bases: TGTGCCAGTAGTATGAGACAGGGTAGGGGTGATGAGCAGTTCTTC. The gene calls are TRBV19 and TRBJ2-1; 7 bases line up with TRBD1. Germline V gene data show CDR1 as LNHDA and CDR2 as SQIVND (reference sequence). This CDR3 region has 15 residues. V gave up 3 bases and J gave up 8 bases; unmatched junction bases: 10. Drawing the rest from reference TRBV19 and TRBJ2-1, the complete variable domain is DGGITQSPKYLFRKEGQNVTLSCEQNLNHDAMYWYRQDPGQGLRLIYYSQIVNDFQKGDIAEGYSVSREKKESFPLTVTSAQKNPTAFYLCASSMRQGRGDEQFFGPGTRLTVL.

The gene calls are TRBV10-2 and TRBJ2-2, with D perhaps being TRBD1 or TRBD2 (5 bases each). The length of the CDR3 is 14 residues. CDR1 and CDR2 (germline): WSHSY, SAAADI. Between the trimmed V and J ends, which lost 7 bases and 2 bases, there was a span of 11 bases. The CDR3 DNA is TGCGCCAGCAATGGGGACCTTAACACCGGGGAGCTGTTTTTT. Translation gives CASNGDLNTGELFF.

The V call is TRBV11-2, the J call TRBJ2-1; 10 bases map to TRBD2. With 1 base clipped from V and 4 bases from J, the junction kept 7 bases outside the gene matches. CDR1 is SGHAT, CDR2 FQNNGV, per germline. This CDR3 is 17 amino acids long. The CDR3 reads CASSLGPTSGVYNEQFF. DNA of the CDR3: TGTGCCAGCAGCTTAGGTCCTACTAGCGGGGTGTACAATGAGCAGTTCTTC.

This clone is a singleton in its sample. The genes are TRBV9 and TRBJ2-5; 10 nucleotides match TRBD1. Germline trimming cut 3 bases from V and 4 bases from J; bases unmatched to any gene: 3. The V gene's germline CDR1 is SGDLS and CDR2 YYNGEE. The CDR3 is made up of 14 amino acids. The CDR3 sequence: CASSGTGGRETQYF. As DNA, the CDR3 is TGTGCCAGCAGCGGGACAGGGGGGAGAGAGACCCAGTACTTC.

The V call is TRBV9, the J call TRBJ1-6; TRBD1 matches at 7 bases. After removal of 2 bases from V and 6 bases from J, the junction contained 5 bases not matched to a gene. Germline loops: CDR1 SGDLS, CDR2 YYNGEE. The length of the CDR3 is 15 residues. CDR3 coding DNA: TGTGCCAGCAGCGTCATGGCAGGGGGTAATTCACCCCTCCACTTT. It encodes CASSVMAGGNSPLHF.

The rearrangement joins TRBV6-5 to TRBJ2-7; possible D gene TRBD1, 5 bases. The V and J ends lost 2 bases and 5 bases respectively, with 16 bases between them. CDR1 and CDR2 (germline): MNHEY, SVGAGI. CDR3 length: 15 amino acids. As DNA, the CDR3 is TGTGCCAGCAGTTACAATTCGGGCAGGGCCCACGAGCAGTACTTC. Amino acid sequence: CASSYNSGRAHEQYF.

V is TRBV11-2 and J is TRBJ2-1; 9 bases are a match to TRBD1. The CDR3 is 15 residues long. Germline V gene lookup returns CDR1 SGHAT and CDR2 FQNNGV. Trimming took 6 bases from V and 7 from J; bases not matched to a gene: 10. CDR3 nucleotide sequence: TGTGCCAGCAGAAACAGGGGGCCCCCTCCTAATGAGCAGTTCTTC. Protein product: CASRNRGPPPNEQFF.